The entry that follows covers one T cell receptor beta chain sequence. People who had autoimmune disease history or systemic immunosuppression were excluded. Generated by immunoSEQ multiplex PCR, the TCRdb table keeps only in-frame clones and is missing some. This table has about 57,000 clones, 75% to 85% appearing once. The data were taken from a study of OX40 agonist ivuxolimab in advanced cancers. Study information: Patients received ivuxolimab, an agonistic anti-OX40 (CD134) antibody. Melanoma, hepatocellular carcinoma, head and neck or renal cell cancer occurred in dose-escalation patients.

Germline V gene lookup returns CDR1 SGHKS and CDR2 YYEKEE (reference sequence). Between the trimmed V and J ends, which lost 3 bases and 0 bases, there was a span of 9 bases. CDR3 length: 15 residues. The TCR originated in an adult with an advanced solid tumor such as melanoma, head and neck, liver or kidney cancer. The rearrangement links TRBV5-5 to TRBJ1-4, with unresolved D. Material: CD4+ or CD8+ T cells sorted from blood, obtained in a trial of the OX40 agonist ivuxolimab. The CDR3 nucleotides are TGTGCCAGCAGCTATGGAGGAGCAACTAATGAAAAACTGTTTTTT. The encoded protein is CASSYGGATNEKLFF.